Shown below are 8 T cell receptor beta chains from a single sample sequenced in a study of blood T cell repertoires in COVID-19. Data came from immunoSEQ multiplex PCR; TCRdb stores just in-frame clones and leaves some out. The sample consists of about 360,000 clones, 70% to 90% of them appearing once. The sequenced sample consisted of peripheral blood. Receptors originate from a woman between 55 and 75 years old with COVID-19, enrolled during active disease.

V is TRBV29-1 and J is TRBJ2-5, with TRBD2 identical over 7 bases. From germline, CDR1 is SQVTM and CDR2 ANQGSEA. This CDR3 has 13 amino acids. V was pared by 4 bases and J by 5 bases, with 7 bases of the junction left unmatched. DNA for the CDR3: TGCAGCGTTGTAAAGGGAGGGTATGAGACCCAGTACTTC. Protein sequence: CSVVKGGYETQYF. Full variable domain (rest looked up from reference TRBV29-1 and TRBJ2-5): SAVISQKPSRDICQRGTSLTIQCQVDSQVTMMFWYRQQPGQSLTLIATANQGSEATYESGFVIDKFPISRPNLTFSTLTVSNMSPEDSSIYLCSVVKGGYETQYFGPGTRLLVL.

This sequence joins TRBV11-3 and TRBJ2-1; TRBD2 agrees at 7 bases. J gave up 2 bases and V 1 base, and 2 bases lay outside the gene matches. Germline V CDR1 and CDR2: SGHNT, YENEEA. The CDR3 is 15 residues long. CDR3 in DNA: TGTGCCAGCAGCTTAGGTGGGGGGGCCTACAATGAGCAGTTCTTC. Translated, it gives CASSLGGGAYNEQFF.

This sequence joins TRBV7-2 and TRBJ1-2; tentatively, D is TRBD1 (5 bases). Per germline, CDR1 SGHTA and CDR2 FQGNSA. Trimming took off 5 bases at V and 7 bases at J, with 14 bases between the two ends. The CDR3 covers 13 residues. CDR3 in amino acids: CASSPRGIGGYTF. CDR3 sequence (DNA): TGTGCCAGCAGCCCACGGGGGATCGGTGGCTACACCTTC. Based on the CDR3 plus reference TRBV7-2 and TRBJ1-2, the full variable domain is GAGVSQSPSNKVTEKGKDVELRCDPISGHTALYWYRQSLGQGLEFLIYFQGNSAPDKSGLPSDRFSAERTGGSVSTLTIQRTQQEDSAVYLCASSPRGIGGYTFGSGTRLTVV.

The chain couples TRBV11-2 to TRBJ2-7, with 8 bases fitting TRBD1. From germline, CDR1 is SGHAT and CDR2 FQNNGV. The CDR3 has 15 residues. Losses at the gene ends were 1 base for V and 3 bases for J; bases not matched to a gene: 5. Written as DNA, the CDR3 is TGTGCCAGCAGCTTAGGGACAGGGACTTACTACGAGCAGTACTTC. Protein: CASSLGTGTYYEQYF.

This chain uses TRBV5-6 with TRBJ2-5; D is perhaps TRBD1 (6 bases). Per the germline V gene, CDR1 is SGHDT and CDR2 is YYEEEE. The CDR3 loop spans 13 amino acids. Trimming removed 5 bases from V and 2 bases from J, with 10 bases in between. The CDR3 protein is CASSSTGQETQYF. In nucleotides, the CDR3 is TGTGCCAGCAGTTCGACAGGACAAGAGACCCAGTACTTC.

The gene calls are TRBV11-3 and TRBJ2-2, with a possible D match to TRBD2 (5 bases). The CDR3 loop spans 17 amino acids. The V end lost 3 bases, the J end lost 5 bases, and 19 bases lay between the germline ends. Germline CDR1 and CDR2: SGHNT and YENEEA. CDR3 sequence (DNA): TGTGCCAGCAGCTTCCCCGGGATCCTCTCGAGGACCGGGGAGCTGTTTTTT. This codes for CASSFPGILSRTGELFF.

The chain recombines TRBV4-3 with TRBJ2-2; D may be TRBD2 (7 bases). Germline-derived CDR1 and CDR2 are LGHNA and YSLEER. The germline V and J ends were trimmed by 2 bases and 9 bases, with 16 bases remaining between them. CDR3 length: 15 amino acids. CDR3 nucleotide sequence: TGCGCCAGCAGCCAACGTGACGGCGGGGGCAGGGAGCTGTTTTTT. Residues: CASSQRDGGGRELFF.

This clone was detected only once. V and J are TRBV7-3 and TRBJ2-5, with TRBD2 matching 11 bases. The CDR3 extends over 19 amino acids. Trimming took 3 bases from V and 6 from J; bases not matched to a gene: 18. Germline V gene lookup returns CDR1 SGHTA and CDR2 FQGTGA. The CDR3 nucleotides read TGTGCCAGCAGCTTTGCGCCAAACTTAGCGGGGGGGGCCCCGAAGACCCAGTACTTC. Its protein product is CASSFAPNLAGGAPKTQYF.